The source of this T cell receptor (beta chain) is a study of cytomegalovirus exposure and HLA in healthy donors. Study as a whole: A subsequent analysis stated that the roughly 130 validation repertoires were run on the same platform as the approximately 700 first-cohort repertoires.

The table came from immunoSEQ multiplex PCR; TCRdb's copy has only in-frame clones and leaves some out. The sample gives 110,000 to 150,000 clones, approximately 87% of which show up once; just under 3% is in the top ten. V gave up 0 bases and J gave up 3 bases, with 12 bases separating them. CDR1 and CDR2 (germline): MNHEY, SVGAGI. The CDR3 contains 16 residues. The material sequenced was PBMCs. The chain uses TRBV6-5 and TRBJ2-1; possible D gene TRBD1, 6 bases. This TCR derives from a man aged 18 to 29 in good health and CMV-seronegative. This CDR3 reads CASSYSELGGYNEQFF. CDR3 in DNA: TGTGCCAGCAGTTACTCGGAGTTAGGGGGCTACAATGAGCAGTTCTTC.